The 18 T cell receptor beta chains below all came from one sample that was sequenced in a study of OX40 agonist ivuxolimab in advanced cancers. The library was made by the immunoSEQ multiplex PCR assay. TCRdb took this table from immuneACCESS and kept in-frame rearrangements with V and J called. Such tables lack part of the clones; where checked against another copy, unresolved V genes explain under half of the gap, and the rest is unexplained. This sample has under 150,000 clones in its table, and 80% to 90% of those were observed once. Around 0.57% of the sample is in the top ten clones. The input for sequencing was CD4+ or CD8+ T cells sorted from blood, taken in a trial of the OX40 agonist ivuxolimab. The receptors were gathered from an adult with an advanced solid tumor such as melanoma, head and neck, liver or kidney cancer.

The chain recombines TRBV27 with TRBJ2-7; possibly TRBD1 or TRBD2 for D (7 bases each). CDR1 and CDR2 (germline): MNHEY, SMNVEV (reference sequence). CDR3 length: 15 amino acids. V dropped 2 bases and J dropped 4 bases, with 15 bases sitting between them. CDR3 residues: CASSLKQGRGYEQYF. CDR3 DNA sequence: TGTGCCAGCAGTTTAAAACAGGGGAGGGGTTACGAGCAGTACTTC.

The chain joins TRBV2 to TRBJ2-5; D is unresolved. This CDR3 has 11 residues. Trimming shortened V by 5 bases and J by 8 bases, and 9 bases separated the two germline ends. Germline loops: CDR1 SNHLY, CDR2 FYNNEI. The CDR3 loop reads CASSSEPTQYF. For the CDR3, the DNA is TGTGCCAGCAGTTCAGAACCCACCCAGTACTTC.

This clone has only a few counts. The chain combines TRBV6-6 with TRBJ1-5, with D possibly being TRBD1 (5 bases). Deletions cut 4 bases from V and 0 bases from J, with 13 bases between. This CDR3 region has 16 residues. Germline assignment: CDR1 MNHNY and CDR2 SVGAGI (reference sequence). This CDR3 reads CASSSEGLYSNQPQHF. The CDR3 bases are TGTGCCAGCAGTTCCGAGGGGCTTTATAGCAATCAGCCCCAGCATTTT.

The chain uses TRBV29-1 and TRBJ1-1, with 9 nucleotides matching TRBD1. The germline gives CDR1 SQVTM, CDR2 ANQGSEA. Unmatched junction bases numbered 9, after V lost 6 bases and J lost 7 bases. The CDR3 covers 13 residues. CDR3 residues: CSVTGGLRGEAFF. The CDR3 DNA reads TGCAGCGTAACAGGGGGCCTGAGGGGTGAAGCTTTCTTT. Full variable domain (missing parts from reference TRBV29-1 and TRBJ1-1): SAVISQKPSRDICQRGTSLTIQCQVDSQVTMMFWYRQQPGQSLTLIATANQGSEATYESGFVIDKFPISRPNLTFSTLTVSNMSPEDSSIYLCSVTGGLRGEAFFGQGTRLTVV.

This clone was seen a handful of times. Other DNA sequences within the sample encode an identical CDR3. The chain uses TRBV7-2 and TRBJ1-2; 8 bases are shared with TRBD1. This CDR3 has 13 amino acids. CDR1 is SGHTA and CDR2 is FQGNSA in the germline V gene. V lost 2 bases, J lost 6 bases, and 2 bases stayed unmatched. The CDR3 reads CASSLWTGNGYTF. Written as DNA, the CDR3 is TGTGCCAGCAGCTTATGGACAGGGAATGGCTACACCTTC.

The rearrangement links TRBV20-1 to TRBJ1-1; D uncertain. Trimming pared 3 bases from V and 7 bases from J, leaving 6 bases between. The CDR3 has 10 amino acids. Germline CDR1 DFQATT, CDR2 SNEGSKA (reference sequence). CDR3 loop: CSARILEAFF. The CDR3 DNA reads TGCAGTGCTAGGATACTTGAAGCTTTCTTT.

The CDR3 region has the DNA TGTGCCAGTAGTTCCACGGCGGGGAACACTGAAGCTTTCTTT. Translated, it gives CASSSTAGNTEAFF. The chain couples TRBV19 to TRBJ1-1; D gene unclear. V lost 5 bases, J lost 1 base, and 11 bases lay in between. Germline lookup yields CDR1 LNHDA and CDR2 SQIVND (reference sequence). The CDR3 sequence is 14 residues long. The full variable domain, in which reference TRBV19 and TRBJ1-1 provide the parts outside the CDR3, is DGGITQSPKYLFRKEGQNVTLSCEQNLNHDAMYWYRQDPGQGLRLIYYSQIVNDFQKGDIAEGYSVSREKKESFPLTVTSAQKNPTAFYLCASSSTAGNTEAFFGQGTRLTVV.

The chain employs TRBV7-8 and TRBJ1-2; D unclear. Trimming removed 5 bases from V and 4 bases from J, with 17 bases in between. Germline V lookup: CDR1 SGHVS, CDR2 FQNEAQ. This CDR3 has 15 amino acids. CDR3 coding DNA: TGTGCCAGCAGCCACCGGACTCATGGGAGCTATGGCTACACCTTC. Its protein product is CASSHRTHGSYGYTF.

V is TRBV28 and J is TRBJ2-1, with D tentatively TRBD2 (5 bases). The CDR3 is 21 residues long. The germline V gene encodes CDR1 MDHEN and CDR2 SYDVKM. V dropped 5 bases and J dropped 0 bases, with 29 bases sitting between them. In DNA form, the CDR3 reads TGTGCCAGCAGTCGAAGCCCTCAGCGGTGGGAGACGCAGAGCTCCTACAATGAGCAGTTCTTC. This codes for CASSRSPQRWETQSSYNEQFF.

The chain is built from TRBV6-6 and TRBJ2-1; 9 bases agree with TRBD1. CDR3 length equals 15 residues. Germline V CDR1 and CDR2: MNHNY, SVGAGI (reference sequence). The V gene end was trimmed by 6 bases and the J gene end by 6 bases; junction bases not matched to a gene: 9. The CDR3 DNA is TGTGCCAGCAGCCCCCCGGGACAGGGTGTCAATGAGCAGTTCTTC. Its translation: CASSPPGQGVNEQFF.

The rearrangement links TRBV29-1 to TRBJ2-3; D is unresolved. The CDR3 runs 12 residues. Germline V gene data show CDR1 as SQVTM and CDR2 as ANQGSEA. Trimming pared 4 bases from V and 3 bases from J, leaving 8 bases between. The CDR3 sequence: CSVVPGTDTQYF. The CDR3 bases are TGCAGCGTTGTCCCCGGGACAGATACGCAGTATTTT.

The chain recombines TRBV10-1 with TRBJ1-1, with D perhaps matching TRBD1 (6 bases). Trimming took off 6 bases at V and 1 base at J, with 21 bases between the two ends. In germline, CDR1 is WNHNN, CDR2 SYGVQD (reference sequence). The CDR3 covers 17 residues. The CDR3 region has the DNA TGCGCCAGCAGCACGGACAGCCTACGCGAAGAGAACACTGAAGCTTTCTTT. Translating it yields CASSTDSLREENTEAFF.

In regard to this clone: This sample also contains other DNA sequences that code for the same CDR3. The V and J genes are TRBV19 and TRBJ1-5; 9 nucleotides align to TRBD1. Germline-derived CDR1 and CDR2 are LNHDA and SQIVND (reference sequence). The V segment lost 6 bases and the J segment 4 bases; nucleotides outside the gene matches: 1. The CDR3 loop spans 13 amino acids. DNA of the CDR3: TGTGCCAGTAGGGACAGGGGAAATCAGCCCCAGCATTTT. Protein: CASRDRGNQPQHF. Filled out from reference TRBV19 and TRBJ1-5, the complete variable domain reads DGGITQSPKYLFRKEGQNVTLSCEQNLNHDAMYWYRQDPGQGLRLIYYSQIVNDFQKGDIAEGYSVSREKKESFPLTVTSAQKNPTAFYLCASRDRGNQPQHFGDGTRLSIL.

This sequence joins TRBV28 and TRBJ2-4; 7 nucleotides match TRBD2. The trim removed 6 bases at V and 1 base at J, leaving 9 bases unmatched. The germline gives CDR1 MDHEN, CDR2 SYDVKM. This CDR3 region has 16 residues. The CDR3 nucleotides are TGTGCCAGCAGCGAGGGAGGGTCGGGGGCCAAAAACATTCAGTACTTC. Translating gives CASSEGGSGAKNIQYF.

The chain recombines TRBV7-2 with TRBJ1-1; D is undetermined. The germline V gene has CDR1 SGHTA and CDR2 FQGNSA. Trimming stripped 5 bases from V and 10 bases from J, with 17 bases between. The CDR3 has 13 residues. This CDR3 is CASSGRVRERAFF. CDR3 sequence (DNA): TGTGCCAGCAGCGGCCGGGTACGGGAGCGAGCTTTCTTT.

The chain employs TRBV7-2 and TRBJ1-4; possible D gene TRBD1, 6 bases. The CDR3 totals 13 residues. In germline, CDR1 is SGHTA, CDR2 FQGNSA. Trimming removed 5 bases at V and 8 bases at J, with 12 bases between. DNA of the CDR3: TGTGCCAGCAGCGCAGGGGCAGGGGAAAAACTGTTTTTT. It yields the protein CASSAGAGEKLFF.

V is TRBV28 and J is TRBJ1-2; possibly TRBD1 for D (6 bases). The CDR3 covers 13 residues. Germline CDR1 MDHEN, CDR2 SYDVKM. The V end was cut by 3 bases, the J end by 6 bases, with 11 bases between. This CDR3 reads CASSFSAGDGYTF. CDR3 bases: TGTGCCAGCAGTTTTTCGGCAGGGGATGGCTACACCTTC.

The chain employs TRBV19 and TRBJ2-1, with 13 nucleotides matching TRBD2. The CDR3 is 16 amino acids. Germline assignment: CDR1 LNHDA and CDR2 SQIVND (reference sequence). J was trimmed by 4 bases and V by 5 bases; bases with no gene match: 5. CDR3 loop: CASSSLTSGGYNEQFF. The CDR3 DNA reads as TGTGCCAGTAGTTCCTTGACTAGCGGGGGGTACAATGAGCAGTTCTTC.